The 26 T cell receptor beta chains presented below share a single source sample, sequenced in a study of CD8+ T cells in alopecia areata. Following extraction, RNA underwent reverse transcription to cDNA, which served as the sequencing template. Assay: immunoSEQ multiplex PCR; the TCRdb copy retains only in-frame clones and omits some. Altogether about 14,000 clones are present, 45% to 60% being singletons, with the ten largest covering approximately 11%. Punch biopsies of lesional scalp, plus peripheral blood, were taken from alopecia areata patients. This material consisted of skin, taken at week 0. These TCRs come from a human donor with alopecia areata.

This clone has a handful of counts. V and J are TRBV5-5 and TRBJ2-3; 8 nucleotides match TRBD2. CDR3 size: 16 residues. CDR1 and CDR2 from the germline V gene are SGHKS and YYEKEE (reference sequence). Trimming at V came to 3 bases and at J to 2 bases, leaving 8 bases not matched to a gene. The CDR3 loop is CASSWGAGEITDTQYF. The CDR3, as DNA: TGTGCCAGCAGCTGGGGAGCGGGGGAGATCACAGATACGCAGTATTTT.

This chain connects TRBV7-3 to TRBJ2-3, with a possible D match to TRBD2 (7 bases). Trimming shortened V by 1 base and J by 3 bases, and 11 bases separated the two germline ends. The CDR3 is made up of 15 amino acids. The germline CDR1 and CDR2 sequences are SGHTA and FQGTGA. CDR3 amino acids: CASSLRGGATDTQYF. The CDR3 DNA reads TGTGCCAGCAGCTTAAGGGGGGGCGCAACAGATACGCAGTATTTT.

The chain has TRBV6-1 and TRBJ2-1; D remains unclear. Trimming removed 5 bases from V and 4 bases from J, with 9 bases in between. CDR1 is MNHNS, CDR2 SASEGT, per germline. CDR3 size: 13 residues. The CDR3 DNA follows: TGTGCCAGCAGTTGCAGGCTTTACAATGAGCAGTTCTTC. As protein: CASSCRLYNEQFF.

In its sample, this clone was seen once. The CDR3 loop reads CASSLRDKEYYGYTF. In nucleotides, the CDR3 is TGTGCCAGCAGCCTAAGGGACAAAGAGTACTATGGCTACACCTTC. The chain employs TRBV7-2 and TRBJ1-2; D perhaps matches TRBD1 (6 bases). CDR3 length equals 15 residues. Germline CDR1 SGHTA, CDR2 FQGNSA. The V and J ends lost 5 bases and 3 bases respectively, with 16 bases between them.

The chain combines TRBV4-2 with TRBJ1-6, with D possibly matching TRBD1 (5 bases). The V end lost 0 bases, the J end lost 7 bases, and 19 bases lay between the germline ends. CDR3 length: 18 amino acids. CDR1 is LGHNA and CDR2 is YNFKEQ in the germline V gene. The DNA for the CDR3 is TGTGCCAGCAGCCAAGATCCCACTGTCAGGGCGTACAATTCACCCCTCCACTTT. Its translation: CASSQDPTVRAYNSPLHF.

CDR3 nucleotide sequence: TGTGCCAGTAGTCTTGAATCACTCGCCATATATGGCTACACCTTC. Translation: CASSLESLAIYGYTF. The chain uses TRBV19 and TRBJ1-2, with D uncertain. V was trimmed by 5 bases and J by 5 bases, leaving 18 bases between them. The CDR3 is 15 residues long. Germline CDR1 LNHDA, CDR2 SQIVND (reference sequence). Looking up the rest from reference TRBV19 and TRBJ1-2 gives the full variable domain: DGGITQSPKYLFRKEGQNVTLSCEQNLNHDAMYWYRQDPGQGLRLIYYSQIVNDFQKGDIAEGYSVSREKKESFPLTVTSAQKNPTAFYLCASSLESLAIYGYTFGSGTRLTVV.

The gene calls are TRBV28 and TRBJ1-5; TRBD1 matches at 7 bases. Unmatched junction bases numbered 11, after V lost 6 bases and J lost 6 bases. The CDR3 is 15 amino acids. Germline-derived CDR1 and CDR2 are MDHEN and SYDVKM. Written as DNA, the CDR3 is TGTGCCAGCAGACGCGACAGGGTGGAGGCTCAGCCCCAGCATTTT. Translating it yields CASRRDRVEAQPQHF.

This clone turned up a few times. The chain links TRBV27 to TRBJ2-7; D not certain. V lost 0 bases, J lost 6 bases, and 24 bases lay in between. The CDR3 runs 18 residues. In germline, CDR1 is MNHEY, CDR2 SMNVEV (reference sequence). The CDR3 region has the DNA TGTGCCAGCAGTTTATCGGCCCCGCATCCCACCCGTTGGGTCGAGCAGTACTTC. Translating gives CASSLSAPHPTRWVEQYF.

The chain carries TRBV30 and TRBJ2-3, with D possibly TRBD1 on 7 matching bases. Germline values: CDR1 GTSNPN, CDR2 SVGIG (reference sequence). The V and J ends lost 4 bases and 0 bases respectively, with 11 bases between them. The CDR3 consists of 14 residues. CDR3 nucleotide sequence: TGTGCCTGGACCCAGGGGGGTAGCACAGATACGCAGTATTTT. Its protein product is CAWTQGGSTDTQYF.

The chain combines TRBV5-1 with TRBJ2-1, with D possibly TRBD1 on 5 matching bases. This CDR3 contains 18 residues. Looked up from germline, CDR1 is SGHRS and CDR2 is YFSETQ. Trimming stripped 0 bases from V and 5 bases from J, with 21 bases between. CDR3 amino acids: CASSLDIVGPPTNNEQFF. Written as DNA, the CDR3 is TGCGCCAGCAGCTTGGACATTGTGGGGCCCCCCACTAACAATGAGCAGTTCTTC.

The chain employs TRBV5-6 and TRBJ1-1, with a weak D call TRBD1 (6 bases). The germline V gene encodes CDR1 SGHDT and CDR2 YYEEEE. The CDR3 is 17 residues long. Deletions cut 6 bases from V and 7 bases from J, with 28 bases between. In nucleotides, the CDR3 is TGTGCCAGCACCGACGACCCCAGGGAACAGGGTAAGGTTGAAGCTTTCTTT. Translation: CASTDDPREQGKVEAFF.

This chain links TRBV15 with TRBJ1-6; D gene ambiguous. CDR1 and CDR2 from the germline V gene are LNHNV and YYDKDF (reference sequence). V dropped 0 bases and J dropped 0 bases, with 3 bases sitting between them. This CDR3 comprises 15 residues. The DNA of the CDR3 is TGTGCCACCAGCAGAGAGGGCTCCTATAATTCACCCCTCCACTTT. Translating gives CATSREGSYNSPLHF.

The rearrangement joins TRBV6-5 to TRBJ2-7; 9 bases line up with TRBD1. The CDR3 runs to 13 residues. CDR1 and CDR2 (germline): MNHEY, SVGAGI. V trimming: 8 bases; J trimming: 0 bases; junction bases outside the gene matches: 2. In DNA form, the CDR3 reads TGTGCCAGCGGACAGGGGCTCTCCTACGAGCAGTACTTC. It specifies CASGQGLSYEQYF.

This clone was counted only a few times. The chain carries TRBV28 and TRBJ1-4; D gene unclear. The CDR3 is made up of 14 amino acids. Trimming stripped 3 bases from V and 4 bases from J, with 9 bases between. Germline lookup yields CDR1 MDHEN and CDR2 SYDVKM. In DNA form, the CDR3 reads TGTGCCAGCAGTTTTTGGTGGGGTAATGAAAAACTGTTTTTT. Translating gives CASSFWWGNEKLFF.

This clone was detected a few times. V and J are TRBV19 and TRBJ2-1; D is ambiguous. CDR1 is LNHDA and CDR2 is SQIVND in the germline V gene (reference sequence). The CDR3 totals 16 residues. Between the trimmed V and J ends, which lost 5 bases and 0 bases, there was a span of 14 bases. CDR3: CASSSWSHLSYNEQFF. The CDR3 nucleotides read TGTGCCAGTAGTTCGTGGAGTCACCTCTCCTACAATGAGCAGTTCTTC.

The chain is built from TRBV28 and TRBJ2-3, with TRBD1 matching 9 bases. The germline gives CDR1 MDHEN, CDR2 SYDVKM. This CDR3 comprises 16 residues. V shed 10 bases, J shed 4 bases, and the junction held 15 bases outside the gene matches. DNA for the CDR3: TGTGCCACTACCGAGGGACAGGGTGTTCGAGCAGATACGCAGTATTTT. Protein: CATTEGQGVRADTQYF.

The table lists this clone with a few counts. This chain connects TRBV4-3 to TRBJ2-3; 13 bases agree with TRBD2. Germline values: CDR1 LGHNA, CDR2 YSLEER. The CDR3 spans 18 residues. Germline trimming cut 1 base from V and 3 bases from J; bases unmatched to any gene: 7. The CDR3 bases are TGCGCCAGCAGCCAAGTAATCGGGACTAGCGGGGTTACAGATACGCAGTATTTT. Translating it yields CASSQVIGTSGVTDTQYF.

CDR3 DNA sequence: TGTGCCAGCAGTTCGGGGGCGAACTATGGCTACACCTTC. It codes for CASSSGANYGYTF. V and J are TRBV27 and TRBJ1-2, with D possibly matching TRBD1 (6 bases). The CDR3 covers 13 residues. Germline CDR1 is MNHEY and CDR2 is SMNVEV (reference sequence). Trimming left V 4 bases short and J 2 bases short, with 8 bases between.

This clone is labeled as medium-sized. The chain has TRBV7-9 and TRBJ2-7; D remains unclear. Germline CDR1 SEHNR, CDR2 FQNEAQ (reference sequence). V lost 4 bases and J 2 bases, leaving 9 bases between the germline ends. The CDR3 spans 13 residues. The CDR3 bases are TGTGCCAGCAGCTCAGACGGAACCTACGAGCAGTACTTC. It yields the protein CASSSDGTYEQYF.

The chain uses TRBV7-2 and TRBJ2-5; maybe TRBD2 (6 bases). The length of the CDR3 is 15 residues. V dropped 1 base and J dropped 1 base, with 10 bases sitting between them. Germline V gene data show CDR1 as SGHTA and CDR2 as FQGNSA. CDR3 loop: CASSLVGGIQETQYF. DNA of the CDR3: TGTGCCAGCAGCTTAGTTGGGGGGATCCAAGAGACCCAGTACTTC.

V gene TRBV4-1 combines with J gene TRBJ2-2; no clear D gene. Looked up from germline, CDR1 is MGHRA and CDR2 is YSYEKL. The CDR3 has 13 residues. V lost 2 bases and J lost 5, with 6 bases in between. Written as DNA, the CDR3 is TGCGCCAGCAGCCAAATAGTAACCGGGGAGCTGTTTTTT. It yields the protein CASSQIVTGELFF.

The chain carries TRBV30 and TRBJ2-1, with 8 bases identical to TRBD1. The length of the CDR3 is 13 residues. Germline trimming cut 2 bases from V and 12 bases from J; bases unmatched to any gene: 9. CDR1 is GTSNPN, CDR2 SVGIG, per germline (reference sequence). The CDR3 loop is CAWSSVPGQAQFF. For the CDR3, the DNA is TGTGCCTGGAGTTCTGTACCGGGACAGGCGCAGTTCTTC.

This CDR3 reads CASKRGITDTQYF. DNA for the CDR3: TGTGCCAGCAAAAGGGGGATCACAGATACGCAGTATTTT. The chain joins TRBV2 to TRBJ2-3, with a weak D call TRBD1 (6 bases). Looked up from germline, CDR1 is SNHLY and CDR2 is FYNNEI. The CDR3 totals 13 residues. Trimming pared 7 bases from V and 2 bases from J, leaving 10 bases between.

This clone was detected only once. The J gene is TRBJ2-5, the V gene TRBV18, with D possibly matching TRBD2 (6 bases). Germline loops: CDR1 KGHSH, CDR2 LQKENI. CDR3 size: 16 residues. The V end lost 3 bases, the J end lost 5 bases, and 19 bases lay between the germline ends. The CDR3 loop is CASSPRTYGGSETQYF. DNA for the CDR3: TGTGCCAGCTCACCCCGGACATATGGAGGGAGCGAGACCCAGTACTTC.

Details on this clone: Other nucleotide sequences in the sample specify the same CDR3. This chain uses TRBV7-9 with TRBJ2-3; perhaps TRBD1 as D (5 bases). Germline values: CDR1 SEHNR, CDR2 FQNEAQ (reference sequence). Trimming removed 5 bases from V and 2 bases from J, with 8 bases in between. CDR3 size: 13 residues. The CDR3 DNA sequence: TGTGCCAGCAGCCAGGGAAACACAGATACGCAGTATTTT. This gives the protein CASSQGNTDTQYF.

This clone was counted a few times. The V call is TRBV2, the J call TRBJ2-7; 7 bases fit TRBD2. V lost 6 bases, J lost 3 bases, and 2 bases stayed unmatched. In germline, CDR1 is SNHLY, CDR2 FYNNEI. The CDR3 length is 12 residues. The CDR3 DNA sequence: TGTGCCAGCAGCGGGGGGAACTACGAGCAGTACTTC. It specifies CASSGGNYEQYF.